The TCR beta chain described here comes from a study of T cells after yellow fever vaccination. Study-level results: Peaking on day 5 versus 15, the secondary response was faster but weaker.

Regarding this clonotype: Antigen specificity is unknown.

The study made its TCR cDNA through 5'RACE template switching. That step introduced a universal primer site along with UMIs. MiXCR, applied by TCRdb to the 5' RACE reads, yields one record per CDR3 protein. This sample has a few hundred thousand distinct CDR3 sequences, with around 19% found just once. This CDR3 region has 14 residues. Germline CDR1 is DFQATT and CDR2 is SNEGSKA (reference sequence). V lost 2 bases, J lost 8 bases, and 16 bases lay in between. Specimen: PBMCs, collected before the yellow fever booster vaccination. The origin of this receptor is a man aged 18 to 29 who received the YFV17D yellow fever vaccine. The chain joins TRBV20-1 to TRBJ2-1; TRBD2 is a possible D gene (6 bases). CDR3 in DNA: TGCAGTGCTAGACGGGAACTAGCCACCCATGAGCAGTTCTTC. Its translation: CSARRELATHEQFF.